The 14 T cell receptor beta chains listed next were all sequenced from one sample in a study of T cells in Graves' hyperthyroidism and ophthalmopathy. TCR beta CDR3 sequences were amplified from RNA transcripts. TCR CDR3 underwent first-round RT-PCR with the HTBI primer set. Each CDR3 protein is one row after TCRdb ran MiXCR on the multiplex PCR reads. The sample has roughly 570,000 distinct CDR3 sequences, around 45% seen once. Sequencing was done on a sample of peripheral blood or thyroid tissue (not recorded which). These receptors originate from an adult woman with Graves' disease, either hyperthyroidism or ophthalmopathy (not recorded which).

The gene calls are TRBV11-3 and TRBJ1-3; 11 bases line up with TRBD1. The CDR3 totals 16 residues. Per germline, CDR1 SGHNT and CDR2 YENEEA. The J segment lost 0 bases and the V segment lost 4 bases, leaving 2 bases of the junction unmatched. DNA for the CDR3: TGTGCCAGCAGCTGGACAGGGGGCTACTCTGGAAACACCATATATTTT. Amino acids: CASSWTGGYSGNTIYF.

In this sample, this clonotype turned up a few times. The chain links TRBV19 to TRBJ2-6, with unresolved D. V was shortened by 3 bases and J by 4 bases, with 7 bases between the two germline ends. The germline V gene has CDR1 LNHDA and CDR2 SQIVND (reference sequence). The CDR3 has 14 amino acids. The CDR3 region is CASSMNSGANVLTF. The CDR3 bases are TGTGCCAGTAGTATGAACTCGGGGGCCAACGTCCTGACTTTC.

J is TRBJ2-7 and V is TRBV12-3 or TRBV12-4; the D gene is possibly TRBD2 (5 bases). The V gene lost 4 bases and the J gene lost 7 bases, with 14 bases spanning the gap. CDR3 size: 13 residues. The CDR3 bases are TGTGCCAGCAGTTCGACGGGGAGTAATGAGCAGTACTTC. Protein: CASSSTGSNEQYF.

The rearrangement links TRBV19 to TRBJ1-5; D unclear. Germline CDR1 reads LNHDA; CDR2 reads SQIVND (reference sequence). The CDR3 contains 15 residues. Trimming left V 3 bases short and J 2 bases short, with 11 bases between. CDR3 bases: TGTGCCAGTAGTATCGCTTCCCGGGGCAATCAGCCCCAGCATTTT. Protein product: CASSIASRGNQPQHF.

This clonotype was observed at least ten times. The chain uses TRBV9 and TRBJ1-3; D unresolved. Trimming pared 3 bases from V and 7 bases from J, leaving 14 bases between. CDR3 length equals 14 residues. The germline gives CDR1 SGDLS, CDR2 YYNGEE. The CDR3 loop is CASSALGHTNTIYF. The DNA of the CDR3 is TGTGCCAGCAGCGCCCTAGGGCATACTAACACCATATATTTT. The full variable domain, in which reference TRBV9 and TRBJ1-3 provide the parts outside the CDR3, is DSGVTQTPKHLITATGQRVTLRCSPRSGDLSVYWYQQSLDQGLQFLIQYYNGEERAKGNILERFSAQQFPDLHSELNLSSLELGDSALYFCASSALGHTNTIYFGEGSWLTVV.

The chain joins TRBV15 to TRBJ1-5; no definite D call. CDR1 LNHNV and CDR2 YYDKDF come from the germline V gene (reference sequence). V lost 0 bases and J 11 bases, leaving 23 bases between the germline ends. This CDR3 has 17 amino acids. The chain's CDR3 is CATSRDYLNTRLPAQHF. DNA of the CDR3: TGTGCCACCAGCAGAGACTACCTAAACACGCGCCTACCGGCCCAGCATTTT.

This clonotype was observed many times. J is TRBJ1-3 and V is TRBV9; no reliable D call. V was pared by 2 bases and J by 2 bases, with 8 bases between. Per the germline V gene, CDR1 is SGDLS and CDR2 is YYNGEE. The CDR3 has 14 residues. The CDR3 nucleotides are TGTGCCAGCAGCGTCTTGGGGACTGGAAACACCATATATTTT. Encoded protein: CASSVLGTGNTIYF.

A few counts support this clonotype. CDR3 in amino acids: CASSLSGAGTEAFF. CDR3 coding DNA: TGCGCCAGCAGCTTGTCGGGGGCAGGAACTGAAGCTTTCTTT. V usage is TRBV5-1 and J usage is TRBJ1-1; D is possibly TRBD1 (6 bases). Germline loops: CDR1 SGHRS, CDR2 YFSETQ. CDR3 length: 14 residues. The V end was cut by 1 base, the J end by 5 bases, with 12 bases between.

On this clonotype: Being one base from a much bigger clone, this may be a read error. V gene TRBV6-1 combines with J gene TRBJ2-7; D possibly uses TRBD1 or TRBD2 (5 bases each). This CDR3 spans 12 amino acids. The germline V gene encodes CDR1 MNHNS and CDR2 SASEGT. The CDR3 protein is CASSAFWGKQCF. In DNA, the CDR3 is TGTGCCAGCAGTGCTTTCTGGGGGAAGCAGTGCTTC.

This clonotype was observed many times. The DNA of the CDR3 is TGTGCCAGCGGGAGGGGAACTAACACCGGGGAGCTGTTTTTT. It is translated as CASGRGTNTGELFF. The chain links TRBV6-6 to TRBJ2-2; 7 positions agree with TRBD2. Germline CDR1 is MNHNY and CDR2 is SVGAGI (reference sequence). V shed 8 bases, J shed 2 bases, and the junction held 5 bases outside the gene matches. The length of the CDR3 is 14 residues.

The sample holds a few counts of this clonotype. The V gene is TRBV29-1, the J gene TRBJ1-1; 9 bases map to TRBD1. Looked up from germline, CDR1 is SQVTM and CDR2 is ANQGSEA. The ends lost 4 bases at V and 2 bases at J; junction bases unmatched: 8. This CDR3 is built from 15 residues. CDR3: CSVASGTGFNTEAFF. The CDR3 nucleotides are TGCAGCGTTGCCTCCGGGACAGGGTTTAACACTGAAGCTTTCTTT.

This sequence joins TRBV6-1 and TRBJ1-5; possibly TRBD1 for D (5 bases). Germline V gives CDR1 MNHNS, CDR2 SASEGT. This CDR3 has 13 amino acids. With 6 bases removed from V and 5 bases from J, the gap between germline ends came to 11 bases. CDR3 sequence (DNA): TGTGCCAGCAGCCGGGGGTGGGATCAGCCCCAGCATTTT. It encodes CASSRGWDQPQHF.

The J gene is TRBJ2-7, the V gene TRBV11-2, with 9 positions matching TRBD2. Germline V gene sequence: CDR1 SGHAT, CDR2 FQNNGV. V dropped 5 bases and J dropped 6; count of bases not matched to a gene: 8. CDR3 length: 14 residues. In DNA, the CDR3 is TGTGCCAGCAGCCTTAGCGGGAGTGGTGCCGAGCAGTACTTC. As protein: CASSLSGSGAEQYF.

For this clonotype: A much bigger clone sits one base away, suggesting this may be a read error. The chain employs TRBV13 and TRBJ2-7; weak D call: TRBD1 (6 bases). The CDR3 is 15 amino acids. Germline V gene sequence: CDR1 PRHDT, CDR2 FYEKMQ (reference sequence). Here the CDR3 DNA reads TGTGCCAGCAACTTAGGTCGGACAGCTAGCTACGAGCAGTACTTC. This encodes CASNLGRTASYEQYF.